This T cell receptor (beta chain) derives from a study of cytomegalovirus exposure and HLA in healthy donors. The PCR was carried out with 60 Vbeta primers and 13 Jbeta primers. This table comes from immunoSEQ multiplex PCR, and its TCRdb copy is limited to in-frame clones, with some not included. Among approximately 90,000 clones listed, 7.6% were seen once. Germline V gene sequence: CDR1 MDHEN, CDR2 SYDVKM. This CDR3 has 16 amino acids. Losses at the gene ends were 4 bases for V and 4 bases for J; bases not matched to a gene: 11. Findings and limits, study-wide: Previous analysis showed most TCR beta V segments were productive about 87% or about 30% of the time. The study recorded 150 to 200 TCR beta chains that were cytomegalovirus-associated. A further, later analysis showed that HLA-associated TCR beta chains (compared with equally common others) were more clonally expanded.

Among the donors, all were healthy bone marrow donors. Concerning this clone itself: Its antigen is not identified.

Sequenced material: PBMCs. This clonotype was sampled from a man between 50 and 59 years old in good health and CMV-seronegative. The chain has TRBV28 and TRBJ2-5, with TRBD2 identical over 8 bases. The CDR3 protein is CASSYVSGGRGETQYF. CDR3 sequence (DNA): TGTGCCAGCAGTTACGTAAGCGGGGGAAGAGGAGAGACCCAGTACTTC.